These 24 T cell receptor beta chains originate from one sample sequenced in a study of OX40 agonist ivuxolimab in advanced cancers. TCRdb's table, derived via immunoSEQ multiplex PCR, lists solely in-frame clones and lacks some. Of approximately 68,000 clones listed, 84% are singletons. Sequencing was performed on CD4+ or CD8+ T cells sorted from blood, taken in a trial of the OX40 agonist ivuxolimab. These receptors were obtained from an adult with an advanced solid tumor such as melanoma, head and neck, liver or kidney cancer.

The chain recombines TRBV4-2 with TRBJ2-7; unclear D gene. The CDR3 totals 14 residues. Trimming took off 0 bases at V and 3 bases at J, with 9 bases between the two ends. Germline CDR1 is LGHNA and CDR2 is YNFKEQ. CDR3 in amino acids: CASSQEVISYEQYF. Here the CDR3 DNA reads TGTGCCAGCAGCCAAGAGGTCATCAGCTACGAGCAGTACTTC.

This chain connects TRBV7-9 to TRBJ1-5; D unresolved. Germline V gene data show CDR1 as SEHNR and CDR2 as FQNEAQ (reference sequence). V lost 1 base and J 2 bases, leaving 9 bases between the germline ends. There are 15 residues in the CDR3. The CDR3 spells CASSLVGVGNQPQHF. As DNA, the CDR3 is TGTGCCAGCAGCTTAGTAGGTGTAGGCAATCAGCCCCAGCATTTT.

J is TRBJ2-2 and V is TRBV6-4, with D possibly being TRBD1 (5 bases). The CDR3 is made up of 16 amino acids. Trimming took off 3 bases at V and 7 bases at J, with 18 bases between the two ends. The germline gives CDR1 MRHNA, CDR2 SNTAGT. The CDR3 DNA reads as TGTGCCAGCAGTGAAACGAAAGGCAGGGTGGGCGGGGAGCTGTTTTTT. Amino acids: CASSETKGRVGGELFF.

The V and J genes are TRBV6-5 and TRBJ1-2, with TRBD1 as a possible D gene (6 bases). The germline V and J ends were trimmed by 6 bases and 3 bases, with 11 bases remaining between them. Germline V gene data show CDR1 as MNHEY and CDR2 as SVGAGI. The CDR3 is 13 residues long. The CDR3 region is CASRDSGDYGYTF. Here the CDR3 DNA reads TGTGCCAGCAGAGATTCAGGGGACTATGGCTACACCTTC.

The chain carries TRBV5-5 and TRBJ1-2, with 10 bases that match TRBD1. The CDR3 has 16 residues. V lost 0 bases to trimming and J lost 5 bases; unmatched junction nucleotides: 7. Germline-derived CDR1 and CDR2 are SGHKS and YYEKEE (reference sequence). CDR3 nucleotide sequence: TGTGCCAGCAGCTTGGGACGACAGGGGGCTTCTTATGGCTACACCTTC. Translated: CASSLGRQGASYGYTF. Combining the CDR3 with reference TRBV5-5 and TRBJ1-2 gives the whole variable domain DAGVTQSPTHLIKTRGQQVTLRCSPISGHKSVSWYQQVLGQGPQFIFQYYEKEERGRGNFPDRFSARQFPNYSSELNVNALLLGDSALYLCASSLGRQGASYGYTFGSGTRLTVV.

The chain recombines TRBV7-2 with TRBJ1-2; TRBD1 agrees at 11 bases. Germline assignment: CDR1 SGHTA and CDR2 FQGNSA. The CDR3 covers 15 residues. The J segment lost 8 bases and the V segment lost 0 bases, leaving 5 bases of the junction unmatched. In nucleotides, the CDR3 is TGTGCCAGCAGCTTAGCGGGGACAGGGGGTAAAGGCTACACCTTC. Translated: CASSLAGTGGKGYTF.

This chain connects TRBV11-2 to TRBJ2-7, with D possibly being TRBD2 (6 bases). The CDR3 covers 14 residues. In germline, CDR1 is SGHAT, CDR2 FQNNGV. With 1 base removed from V and 2 bases from J, the gap between germline ends came to 9 bases. Here the CDR3 DNA reads TGTGCCAGCAGCTTAGGGAGGGTACCCTACGAGCAGTACTTC. It translates to CASSLGRVPYEQYF. Based on the CDR3 plus reference TRBV11-2 and TRBJ2-7, the full variable domain is EAGVAQSPRYKIIEKRQSVAFWCNPISGHATLYWYQQILGQGPKLLIQFQNNGVVDDSQLPKDRFSAERLKGVDSTLKIQPAKLEDSAVYLCASSLGRVPYEQYFGPGTRLTVT.

The rearrangement joins TRBV7-3 to TRBJ2-6; TRBD2 is a possible D gene (5 bases). Germline values: CDR1 SGHTA, CDR2 FQGTGA. The CDR3 is 16 amino acids. Trimming cost V 5 bases and J 0 bases, with 11 bases left between them. CDR3 protein: CASSPEGSSGANVLTF. The CDR3 DNA follows: TGTGCCAGCAGCCCCGAGGGAAGCTCTGGGGCCAACGTCCTGACTTTC. The whole variable domain, remainder taken from reference TRBV7-3 and TRBJ2-6, is GAGVSQTPSNKVTEKGKYVELRCDPISGHTALYWYRQSLGQGPEFLIYFQGTGAADDSGLPNDRFFAVRPEGSVSTLKIQRTERGDSAVYLCASSPEGSSGANVLTFGAGSRLTVL.

In DNA form, the CDR3 reads TGTGCCAGTAGTGCACGACGGTGGAGCTCCTACGAGCAGTACTTC. It encodes CASSARRWSSYEQYF. The J gene is TRBJ2-7, the V gene TRBV19; D remains unclear. V was trimmed by 5 bases and J by 0 bases, leaving 14 bases between them. This CDR3 is 15 amino acids long. Germline V gives CDR1 LNHDA, CDR2 SQIVND (reference sequence).

The chain recombines TRBV6-5 with TRBJ2-7; possible D gene TRBD1, 6 bases. With 6 bases removed from V and 1 base from J, the gap between germline ends came to 16 bases. The CDR3 spans 15 residues. CDR1 MNHEY and CDR2 SVGAGI come from the germline V gene. CDR3 nucleotides: TGTGCCAGCAGGCCGTACTATCAGGGGTCCTACGAGCAGTACTTC. Encoded protein: CASRPYYQGSYEQYF.

The chain couples TRBV5-1 to TRBJ1-1; D is unresolved. Trimming shortened V by 5 bases and J by 2 bases, and 10 bases separated the two germline ends. This CDR3 comprises 13 residues. Germline V CDR1 and CDR2: SGHRS, YFSETQ. The CDR3 region has the DNA TGCGCCAGCAGAGTTGAGGCAAACACTGAAGCTTTCTTT. Its translation: CASRVEANTEAFF.

V and J are TRBV6-6 and TRBJ1-5; D remains unclear. Between the trimmed V and J ends, which lost 11 bases and 6 bases, there was a span of 20 bases. The CDR3 covers 14 residues. The germline gives CDR1 MNHNY, CDR2 SVGAGI (reference sequence). Written as DNA, the CDR3 is TGTGCCCCACCGGGCGCGGGGTGTGGTCAGCCCCAGCATTTT. This codes for CAPPGAGCGQPQHF.

The gene calls are TRBV2 and TRBJ2-1; 7 nucleotides agree with TRBD2. Germline loops: CDR1 SNHLY, CDR2 FYNNEI. The CDR3 length is 13 residues. V dropped 7 bases and J dropped 7; count of bases not matched to a gene: 7. DNA of the CDR3: TGTGCCAGCATGAATGCGGGGGAAAATGAGCAGTTCTTC. Amino acid sequence: CASMNAGENEQFF.

This chain connects TRBV7-2 to TRBJ2-5; 9 bases line up with TRBD2. From germline, CDR1 is SGHTA and CDR2 FQGNSA. The CDR3 spans 13 residues. Trimming at V came to 7 bases and at J to 5 bases, leaving 5 bases not matched to a gene. The CDR3 nucleotides read TGTGCCAGCACGCGGGGGGGCCGGGAGACCCAGTACTTC. This encodes CASTRGGRETQYF.

The chain couples TRBV6-1 to TRBJ1-1; D uncertain. CDR3 size: 13 residues. Germline CDR1 and CDR2: MNHNS and SASEGT. The germline V and J ends were trimmed by 3 bases and 1 base, with 6 bases remaining between them. The CDR3 DNA reads as TGTGCCAGCAGTGATTTTAGGAACACTGAAGCTTTCTTT. It encodes CASSDFRNTEAFF.

The V gene is TRBV27, the J gene TRBJ1-2, with 8 bases identical to TRBD1. In germline, CDR1 is MNHEY, CDR2 SMNVEV (reference sequence). The J segment lost 3 bases and the V segment lost 6 bases, leaving 6 bases of the junction unmatched. The length of the CDR3 is 14 residues. As DNA, the CDR3 is TGTGCCAGCAGGCCAGGGGGCGCCTACTATGGCTACACCTTC. It codes for CASRPGGAYYGYTF.

The CDR3 DNA follows: TGTGCCAGCAGCTTATCCGGGACAGGGAACTATGGCTACACCTTC. Protein: CASSLSGTGNYGYTF. The chain joins TRBV7-3 to TRBJ1-2; 9 bases map to TRBD1. V lost 2 bases, J lost 2 bases, and 3 bases stayed unmatched. Germline loops: CDR1 SGHTA, CDR2 FQGTGA. The CDR3 runs to 15 residues.

The chain recombines TRBV21-1 with TRBJ2-5; the table's D gene call, TRBD1, was not cross checked with the DNA. TRBV21-1 constitutes a pseudogene. CDR3 length equals 16 residues. The CDR3 is CASSKGMDRLGETQYF. The CDR3 region has the DNA TGTGCCAGCAGCAAAGGGATGGACAGATTGGGGGAGACCCAGTACTTC.

The chain combines TRBV11-2 with TRBJ1-1, with D unclear. CDR1 is SGHAT and CDR2 is FQNNGV in the germline V gene. The V end was cut by 1 base, the J end by 0 bases, with 6 bases between. The CDR3 runs to 14 residues. CDR3 protein: CASSLVRMNTEAFF. The CDR3 DNA is TGTGCCAGCAGCTTAGTAAGGATGAACACTGAAGCTTTCTTT.

The gene calls are TRBV5-4 and TRBJ2-4; D possibly corresponds to TRBD1 (7 bases). The CDR3 is 15 residues long. Germline loops: CDR1 SGHNT, CDR2 YYREEE (reference sequence). V lost 4 bases, J lost 6 bases, and 17 bases lay in between. The CDR3 DNA sequence: TGTGCCAGCAGCCACGGAGGGACAGAGGTAAACATTCAGTACTTC. This sequence encodes CASSHGGTEVNIQYF.

This chain links TRBV23-1 with TRBJ2-7, with D uncertain. TRBV23-1 is recorded as an ORF, its role being uncertain. This CDR3 has 12 amino acids. V was cut by 4 bases and J by 4 bases, with 8 bases left in between. The CDR3 loop reads CASSPDRYEQYF. CDR3 bases: TGCGCCAGCAGTCCAGACCGTTACGAGCAGTACTTC.

The V call is TRBV27, the J call TRBJ1-5; TRBD1 matches 11 bases. The V segment lost 9 bases and the J segment 2 bases; nucleotides outside the gene matches: 12. Germline V gives CDR1 MNHEY, CDR2 SMNVEV (reference sequence). CDR3 length equals 17 residues. This CDR3 reads CASSGQGAQYGNQPQHF. In nucleotides, the CDR3 is TGTGCCAGTTCCGGACAGGGGGCGCAATATGGCAATCAGCCCCAGCATTTT.

DNA of the CDR3: TGTGCCAGCAGTGGGACTAGCGGGAGCCGCTACGAGCAGTACTTC. Amino acid sequence: CASSGTSGSRYEQYF. The chain recombines TRBV28 with TRBJ2-7; 14 positions agree with TRBD2. The CDR3 is 15 amino acids. J lost 3 bases, V lost 5 bases, and 3 bases had no gene match. CDR1 is MDHEN and CDR2 is SYDVKM in the germline V gene.

The chain combines TRBV5-6 with TRBJ1-1; no reliable D call. CDR1 and CDR2 (germline): SGHDT, YYEEEE. The CDR3 loop spans 13 amino acids. Trimming shortened V by 5 bases and J by 5 bases, and 13 bases separated the two germline ends. As DNA, the CDR3 is TGTGCCAGCAGTTTCCGGGTTTCAACTGAAGCTTTCTTT. Amino acids: CASSFRVSTEAFF.